A selection of T cell receptor beta chains follows, all from one sample in a study of T cells in Graves' hyperthyroidism and ophthalmopathy. TCRdb processed the multiplex PCR reads anew with MiXCR; each CDR3 protein has one entry. The sample holds approximately 510,000 distinct CDR3 sequences, about 45% seen once. The sequencing input was peripheral blood or thyroid tissue (not recorded which). These receptors all stem from an adult woman with Graves' disease, either hyperthyroidism or ophthalmopathy (not recorded which). CDR3s include the opening cysteine and the closing phenylalanine or tryptophan. Fields, in order: D gene, V gene, CDR3 length, clone size, J gene, CDR3 protein, CDR3 DNA. The D gene is left open where the match is weak. Clone size, where shown, is once, few, many, or a class for clones that have expanded.

D gene: .
V gene: TRBV7-8
CDR3 length: 14
clone size: many
J gene: TRBJ2-7
CDR3 protein: CASSRMAVFYEQYF
CDR3 DNA: TGTGCCAGCAGCCGGATGGCAGTCTTCTACGAGCAGTACTTC

D gene: TRBD2
V gene: TRBV25-1
CDR3 length: 15
clone size: .
J gene: TRBJ2-7
CDR3 protein: CASSEYIGTSSEQYF
CDR3 DNA: TGTGCCAGCAGTGAATATATAGGGACTAGTAGCGAGCAGTACTTC

D gene: TRBD1
V gene: TRBV20-1
CDR3 length: 13
clone size: many
J gene: TRBJ2-2
CDR3 protein: CSADRGGPGELFF
CDR3 DNA: TGCAGTGCTGACAGGGGGGGTCCCGGGGAGCTGTTTTTT

D gene: TRBD1
V gene: TRBV4-1
CDR3 length: 16
clone size: few
J gene: TRBJ1-4
CDR3 protein: CASSPSGTGGYEKLFF
CDR3 DNA: TGCGCCAGCAGCCCATCCGGGACAGGGGGCTACGAAAAACTGTTTTTT

D gene: .
V gene: TRBV2
CDR3 length: 14
clone size: .
J gene: TRBJ1-1
CDR3 protein: CASNPTQGRTEAFF
CDR3 DNA: TGTGCCAGCAACCCCACACAGGGACGAACTGAAGCTTTCTTT

D gene: TRBD1
V gene: TRBV2
CDR3 length: 15
clone size: .
J gene: TRBJ2-2
CDR3 protein: CASAWAGQGAGELFF
CDR3 DNA: TGTGCCAGCGCCTGGGCGGGACAGGGGGCCGGGGAGCTGTTTTTT

D gene: TRBD1
V gene: TRBV15
CDR3 length: 15
clone size: .
J gene: TRBJ2-5
CDR3 protein: CATSARDRGTETQYF
CDR3 DNA: TGTGCCACCAGCGCAAGGGACAGGGGAACAGAGACCCAGTACTTC

D gene: .
V gene: TRBV7-9
CDR3 length: 16
clone size: .
J gene: TRBJ2-2
CDR3 protein: CASSERAGPFTGELFF
CDR3 DNA: TGTGCCAGCAGTGAACGGGCAGGGCCGTTCACCGGGGAGCTGTTTTTT

D gene: .
V gene: TRBV5-1
CDR3 length: 14
clone size: few
J gene: TRBJ1-4
CDR3 protein: CASSFGRGAEKLFF
CDR3 DNA: TGCGCCAGCAGCTTTGGCAGGGGCGCCGAAAAACTGTTTTTT

D gene: .
V gene: TRBV20-1
CDR3 length: 14
clone size: many
J gene: TRBJ2-5
CDR3 protein: CSATGTRDQETQYF
CDR3 DNA: TGCAGTGCCACCGGGACTCGCGACCAAGAGACCCAGTACTTC

D gene: .
V gene: TRBV6-5
CDR3 length: 17
clone size: once
J gene: TRBJ1-5
CDR3 protein: CASSYAREGRWQETQHF
CDR3 DNA: TGTGCCAGCAGTTACGCCAGGGAGGGAAGGTGGCAAGAGACCCAGCATTTT

D gene: .
V gene: TRBV10-3
CDR3 length: 12
clone size: .
J gene: TRBJ2-1
CDR3 protein: CAISEEAYEQFF
CDR3 DNA: TGTGCCATCAGTGAAGAAGCCTATGAGCAGTTCTTC

D gene: .
V gene: TRBV10-3
CDR3 length: 14
clone size: .
J gene: TRBJ2-3
CDR3 protein: CAISPREVTDTQYF
CDR3 DNA: TGTGCCATCAGTCCTAGGGAGGTCACAGATACGCAGTATTTT

D gene: TRBD1
V gene: TRBV4-3
CDR3 length: 17
clone size: .
J gene: TRBJ1-1
CDR3 protein: CASSQDYPQGAPTEAFF
CDR3 DNA: TGCGCCAGCAGCCAAGATTATCCGCAGGGGGCGCCCACTGAAGCTTTCTTT

D gene: .
V gene: TRBV3-1
CDR3 length: 12
clone size: many
J gene: TRBJ1-1
CDR3 protein: CASSPDRTAAFF
CDR3 DNA: TGTGCCAGCAGCCCCGACAGGACAGCAGCTTTCTTT

D gene: TRBD1
V gene: TRBV10-3
CDR3 length: 15
clone size: few
J gene: TRBJ2-5
CDR3 protein: CAIRAEQGAIETQYF
CDR3 DNA: TGTGCCATCAGGGCGGAACAGGGGGCAATTGAGACCCAGTACTTC

D gene: .
V gene: TRBV9
CDR3 length: 14
clone size: few
J gene: TRBJ1-2
CDR3 protein: CASSVDGTRDGYTF
CDR3 DNA: TGTGCCAGCAGCGTGGACGGGACCCGGGATGGCTACACCTTC